Below are 14 T cell receptor beta chains sequenced from a single sample in a study of blood T cells in healthy people across ages. The second PCR ran about 6 to 12 cycles with a sample-barcoded 5' primer and J-beta primers. Using its own MiXCR run on the 5' RACE reads, TCRdb lists one record per CDR3 protein. The repertoire includes about 730,000 distinct CDR3 sequences, around 40% of them detected once, and approximately 22% sits in the top ten. Sequencing was performed on blood. All receptors come from a woman aged 60-70 years in good health.

This chain uses TRBV20-1 with TRBJ2-7; tentative D call: TRBD1 (6 bases). CDR3 length equals 14 residues. Trimming removed 6 bases from V and 3 bases from J, with 18 bases in between. CDR1 and CDR2 from the germline V gene are DFQATT and SNEGSKA (reference sequence). The CDR3 region has the DNA TGCAGTGCCCCGGCGGCAGGGGAGAGCTACGAGCAGTACTTC. It is translated as CSAPAAGESYEQYF.

With respect to this clonotype: A junction boundary mismatches the germline segment, possibly from a read error. The rearrangement links TRBV30 to TRBJ2-7, with D possibly matching TRBD1 (6 bases). Germline values: CDR1 GTSNPN, CDR2 SVGIG (reference sequence). The CDR3 runs to 12 residues. This CDR3 is CAGSAQGGEQYF. The CDR3 coding sequence is TGTGCCGGGAGCGCACAAGGGGGCGAGCAGTACTTC.

The sample holds many counts of this clonotype. V usage is TRBV5-1 and J usage is TRBJ2-1; 7 bases are a match to TRBD1. The germline CDR1 and CDR2 sequences are SGHRS and YFSETQ. After removal of 0 bases from V and 3 bases from J, the junction contained 3 bases not matched to a gene. The length of the CDR3 is 15 residues. CDR3 DNA: TGCGCCAGCAGCTTGGGTGGGACAGTCTACAATGAGCAGTTCTTC. Its protein is CASSLGGTVYNEQFF.

The sample holds a few counts of this clonotype. The V and J genes are TRBV28 and TRBJ2-7; D may be TRBD2 (6 bases). Trimming left V 3 bases short and J 0 bases short, with 9 bases between. The germline CDR1 and CDR2 sequences are MDHEN and SYDVKM. This CDR3 has 14 amino acids. The chain's CDR3 is CASSLWGDSYEQYF. CDR3 nucleotide sequence: TGTGCCAGCAGTTTGTGGGGGGACTCCTACGAGCAGTACTTC.

For this clonotype: One end of the junction does not line up with germline, which may come from a read error. The chain recombines TRBV9 with TRBJ2-1; possibly TRBD1 for D (6 bases). Germline V gene data show CDR1 as SGDLS and CDR2 as YYNGEE. This CDR3 is 15 amino acids long. The CDR3 region has the DNA TGTGCCAGCAGCTGGACGGGACAACCCTACGATGAGCAGTTCTTC. Translated: CASSWTGQPYDEQFF.

CDR3 loop: CASNLPESGYEQYF. DNA for the CDR3: TGTGCCAGCAACTTACCCGAGAGTGGGTACGAGCAGTACTTC. The gene calls are TRBV2 and TRBJ2-7; D remains unclear. Trimming stripped 7 bases from V and 4 bases from J, with 17 bases between. The CDR3 is 14 residues long. Germline V gene data show CDR1 as SNHLY and CDR2 as FYNNEI.

The chain couples TRBV20-1 to TRBJ2-7; TRBD1 is a possible D gene (5 bases). The V gene lost 1 base and the J gene lost 3 bases, with 13 bases spanning the gap. This CDR3 is built from 14 residues. Germline V gene sequence: CDR1 DFQATT, CDR2 SNEGSKA (reference sequence). The CDR3 nucleotides read TGCAGTGCTAGAGGCCAGGGTAAATTCTACGAGCAGTACTTC. Its translation: CSARGQGKFYEQYF.

The V and J genes are TRBV6-5 and TRBJ2-3; 11 bases are a match to TRBD2. This CDR3 has 16 amino acids. The J segment lost 10 bases and the V segment lost 6 bases, leaving 15 bases of the junction unmatched. The germline V gene has CDR1 MNHEY and CDR2 SVGAGI. The CDR3: CASRLPGTSGLQAQYF. CDR3 nucleotides: TGTGCCAGCAGACTACCAGGGACTAGCGGCCTGCAGGCGCAGTATTTT.

The chain links TRBV7-6 to TRBJ2-1; maybe TRBD2 (6 bases). The end of the DNA aligns better with TRBJ2-7, so the J call may be wrong. The CDR3 runs to 19 residues. Germline CDR1 and CDR2: SGHVS and FNYEAQ. The CDR3 spells CASSSPPRDSPSSSNEQYF. In DNA, the CDR3 is TGTGCCAGCAGCTCACCACCTAGGGACTCCCCTAGCTCCTCCAATGAGCAGTACTTC.

This sequence joins TRBV10-3 and TRBJ2-1, with 8 bases that match TRBD1. The V and J ends lost 6 bases and 8 bases, in that order; junction bases with no gene match: 6. Germline assignment: CDR1 ENHRY and CDR2 SYGVKD. The CDR3 covers 13 residues. CDR3 residues: CAISGTGGDEQFF. CDR3 bases: TGTGCCATCAGCGGGACAGGCGGGGATGAGCAGTTCTTC.

The chain combines TRBV6-4 with TRBJ1-2; D is undetermined. This CDR3 region has 11 residues. V lost 7 bases to trimming and J lost 7 bases, with 10 bases between them. Germline V CDR1 and CDR2: MRHNA, SNTAGT. CDR3 nucleotides: TGTGCCAGCACTGAGGTTACTGGCTACACCTTC. This encodes CASTEVTGYTF.

The chain has TRBV10-3 and TRBJ1-6; 9 nucleotides line up with TRBD1. Trimming cost V 11 bases and J 8 bases; bases outside gene matches: 13. The germline CDR1 and CDR2 sequences are ENHRY and SYGVKD. This CDR3 region has 15 residues. The CDR3 loop is CAASAPGQGYSPLHF. CDR3 bases: TGTGCCGCCTCGGCCCCGGGACAGGGTTATTCACCCCTCCACTTT.

The rearrangement uses TRBV28 and TRBJ2-5, with 8 positions matching TRBD1. Trimming at V came to 5 bases and at J to 3 bases, leaving 5 bases not matched to a gene. Germline CDR1 reads MDHEN; CDR2 reads SYDVKM. The CDR3 spans 14 residues. CDR3 in DNA: TGTGCCAGCAGTCTCAGGGGGCGGGAAGAGACCCAGTACTTC. Translation gives CASSLRGREETQYF.

The chain combines TRBV12-3 or TRBV12-4 with TRBJ2-1; 14 bases map to TRBD2. V shed 6 bases, J shed 7 bases, and the junction held 11 bases outside the gene matches. The CDR3 totals 17 residues. The CDR3 sequence: CASSPGGLAGGLNEQFF. CDR3 in DNA: TGTGCCAGCAGCCCGGGCGGACTAGCGGGGGGATTGAATGAGCAGTTCTTC.